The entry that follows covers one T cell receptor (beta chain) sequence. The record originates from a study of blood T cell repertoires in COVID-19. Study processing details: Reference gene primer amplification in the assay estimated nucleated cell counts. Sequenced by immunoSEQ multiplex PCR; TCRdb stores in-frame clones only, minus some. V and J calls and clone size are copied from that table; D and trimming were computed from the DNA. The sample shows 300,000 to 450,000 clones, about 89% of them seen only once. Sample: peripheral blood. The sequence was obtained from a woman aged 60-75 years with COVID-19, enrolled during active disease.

The CDR3 reads CASSLVGGGGQPQHF. Written as DNA, the CDR3 is TGTGCCAGCAGCTTGGTAGGAGGGGGCGGTCAGCCCCAGCATTTT. This chain uses TRBV5-6 with TRBJ1-5; 7 nucleotides agree with TRBD1. The germline V gene encodes CDR1 SGHDT and CDR2 YYEEEE. Trimming took 0 bases from V and 6 from J; bases not matched to a gene: 6. The CDR3 is 15 amino acids.